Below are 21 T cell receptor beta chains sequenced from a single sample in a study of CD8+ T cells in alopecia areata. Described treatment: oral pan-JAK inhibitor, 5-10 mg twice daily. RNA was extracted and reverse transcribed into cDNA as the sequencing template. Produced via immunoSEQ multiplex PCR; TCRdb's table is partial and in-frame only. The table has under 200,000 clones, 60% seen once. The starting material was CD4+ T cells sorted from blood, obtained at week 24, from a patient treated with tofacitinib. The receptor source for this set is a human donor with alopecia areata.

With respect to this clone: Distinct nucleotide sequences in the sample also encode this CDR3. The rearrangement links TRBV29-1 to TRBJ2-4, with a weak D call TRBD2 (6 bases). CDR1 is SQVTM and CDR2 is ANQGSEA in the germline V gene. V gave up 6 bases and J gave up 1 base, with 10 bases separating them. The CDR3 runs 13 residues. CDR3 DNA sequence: TGCAGCGTGGGGGGTCGCGCCAAAAACATTCAGTACTTC. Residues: CSVGGRAKNIQYF.

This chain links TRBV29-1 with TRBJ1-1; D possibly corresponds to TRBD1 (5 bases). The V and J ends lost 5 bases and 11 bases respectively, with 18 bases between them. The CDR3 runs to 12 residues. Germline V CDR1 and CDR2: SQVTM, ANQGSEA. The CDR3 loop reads CSVRKTGGHAFF. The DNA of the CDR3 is TGCAGCGTTCGGAAAACGGGGGGTCATGCTTTCTTT.

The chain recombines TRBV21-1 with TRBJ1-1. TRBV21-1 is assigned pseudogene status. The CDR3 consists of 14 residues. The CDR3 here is CASSKARHSGEAFF. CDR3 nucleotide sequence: TGTGCCAGCAGCAAAGCGAGACATTCGGGCGAAGCTTTCTTT.

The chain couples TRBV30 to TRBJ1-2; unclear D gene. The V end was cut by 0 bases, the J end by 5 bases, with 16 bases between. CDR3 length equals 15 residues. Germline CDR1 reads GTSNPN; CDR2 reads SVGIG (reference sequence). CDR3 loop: CAWSVRGGHLYGYTF. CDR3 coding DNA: TGTGCCTGGAGTGTACGGGGAGGCCACCTTTATGGCTACACCTTC.

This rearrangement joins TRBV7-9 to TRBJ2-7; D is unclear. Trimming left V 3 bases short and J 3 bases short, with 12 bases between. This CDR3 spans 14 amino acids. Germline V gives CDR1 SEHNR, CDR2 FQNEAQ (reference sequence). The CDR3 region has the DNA TGTGCCAGCAGCTTTTATAGAAGGTTCTACGAGCAGTACTTC. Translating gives CASSFYRRFYEQYF.

The CDR3 region has the DNA TGTGCCTGGACAGGAAGACTAGCGGCCAGCTCCTACAATGAGCAGTTCTTC. This encodes CAWTGRLAASSYNEQFF. This chain joins TRBV30 and TRBJ2-1; TRBD2 matches at 9 bases. Germline values: CDR1 GTSNPN, CDR2 SVGIG (reference sequence). After removal of 4 bases from V and 0 bases from J, the junction contained 10 bases not matched to a gene. The CDR3 runs 17 residues.

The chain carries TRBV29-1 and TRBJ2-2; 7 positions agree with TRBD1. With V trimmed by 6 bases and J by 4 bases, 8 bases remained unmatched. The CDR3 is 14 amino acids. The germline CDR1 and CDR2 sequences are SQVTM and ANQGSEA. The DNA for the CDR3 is TGCAGCGTAGACTCGGGACAGCCCACCGGGGAGCTGTTTTTT. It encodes CSVDSGQPTGELFF.

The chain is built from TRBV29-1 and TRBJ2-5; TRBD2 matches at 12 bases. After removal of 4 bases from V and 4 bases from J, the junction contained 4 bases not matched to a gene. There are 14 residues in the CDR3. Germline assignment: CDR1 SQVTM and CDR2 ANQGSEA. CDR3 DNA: TGCAGCGTTGGTATGACTAGCGGGGGAGAGACCCAGTACTTC. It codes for CSVGMTSGGETQYF. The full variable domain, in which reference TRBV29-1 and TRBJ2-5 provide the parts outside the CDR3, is SAVISQKPSRDICQRGTSLTIQCQVDSQVTMMFWYRQQPGQSLTLIATANQGSEATYESGFVIDKFPISRPNLTFSTLTVSNMSPEDSSIYLCSVGMTSGGETQYFGPGTRLLVL.

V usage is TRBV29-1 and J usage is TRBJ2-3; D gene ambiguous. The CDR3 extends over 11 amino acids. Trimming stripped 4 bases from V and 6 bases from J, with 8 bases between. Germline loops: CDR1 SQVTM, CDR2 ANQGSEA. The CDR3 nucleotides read TGCAGCGTTGGGGTGTCGGATACGCAGTATTTT. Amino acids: CSVGVSDTQYF.

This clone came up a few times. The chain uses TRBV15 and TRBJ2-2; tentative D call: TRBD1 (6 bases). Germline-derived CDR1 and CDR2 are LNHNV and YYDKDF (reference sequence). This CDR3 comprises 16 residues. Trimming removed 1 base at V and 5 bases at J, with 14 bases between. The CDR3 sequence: CATSRGPQGRTGELFF. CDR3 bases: TGTGCCACCAGCAGAGGACCACAGGGAAGAACCGGGGAGCTGTTTTTT.

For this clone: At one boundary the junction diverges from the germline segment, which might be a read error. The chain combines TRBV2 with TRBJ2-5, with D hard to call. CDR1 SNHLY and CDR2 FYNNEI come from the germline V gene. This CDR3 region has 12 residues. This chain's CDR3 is CASSEVGETQYF. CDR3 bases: TGTGCCAGCAGCGAAGTTGGGGAGACCCAGTACTTC.

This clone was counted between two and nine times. The CDR3 DNA reads as TGTGCCAGCAGCCTTACCCCCATGGGCCGGGGCTACACCTTC. It encodes CASSLTPMGRGYTF. The chain is built from TRBV27 and TRBJ1-2; no clear D gene. CDR1 and CDR2 (germline): MNHEY, SMNVEV (reference sequence). V was trimmed by 6 bases and J by 8 bases, leaving 19 bases between them. The CDR3 sequence is 14 residues long.

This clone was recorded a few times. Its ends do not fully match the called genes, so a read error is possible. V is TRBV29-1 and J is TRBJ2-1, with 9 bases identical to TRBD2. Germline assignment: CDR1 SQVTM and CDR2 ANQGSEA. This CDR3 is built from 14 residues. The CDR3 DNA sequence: TGCAGCGCTGAACCGGGACTAGCCAACGCTGAGCAGTTCTTC. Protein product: CSAEPGLANAEQFF.

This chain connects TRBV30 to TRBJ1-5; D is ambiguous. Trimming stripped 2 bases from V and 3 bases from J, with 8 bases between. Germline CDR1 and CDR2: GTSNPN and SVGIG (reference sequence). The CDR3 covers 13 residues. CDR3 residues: CAWSRHPNQPQHF. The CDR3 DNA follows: TGTGCCTGGAGTAGGCACCCCAATCAGCCCCAGCATTTT.

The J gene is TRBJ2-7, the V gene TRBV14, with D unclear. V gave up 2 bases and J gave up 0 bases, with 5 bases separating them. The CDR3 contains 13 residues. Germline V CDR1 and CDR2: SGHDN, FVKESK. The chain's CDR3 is CASSQSGSYEQYF. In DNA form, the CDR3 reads TGTGCCAGCAGCCAATCAGGCTCCTACGAGCAGTACTTC.

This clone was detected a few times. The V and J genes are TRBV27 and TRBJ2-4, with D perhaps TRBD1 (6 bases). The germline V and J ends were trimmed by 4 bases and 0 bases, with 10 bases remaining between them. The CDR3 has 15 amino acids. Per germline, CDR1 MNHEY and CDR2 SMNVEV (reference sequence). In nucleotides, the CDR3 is TGTGCCAGCAGTTCGGGACAACTAGCCAAAAACATTCAGTACTTC. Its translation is CASSSGQLAKNIQYF.

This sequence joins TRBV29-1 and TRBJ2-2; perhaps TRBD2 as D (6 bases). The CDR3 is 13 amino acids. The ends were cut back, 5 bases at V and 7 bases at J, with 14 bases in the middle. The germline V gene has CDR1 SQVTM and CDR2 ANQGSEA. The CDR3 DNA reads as TGCAGCGTTAGCGCGGGGTTTAGCGGGGAGCTGTTTTTT. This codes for CSVSAGFSGELFF.

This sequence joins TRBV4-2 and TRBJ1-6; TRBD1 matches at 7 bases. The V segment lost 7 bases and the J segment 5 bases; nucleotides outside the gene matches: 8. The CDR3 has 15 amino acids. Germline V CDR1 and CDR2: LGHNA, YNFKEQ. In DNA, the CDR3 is TGTGCCAGCACCCCCGGGACAGCGAATAATTCACCCCTCCACTTT. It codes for CASTPGTANNSPLHF.

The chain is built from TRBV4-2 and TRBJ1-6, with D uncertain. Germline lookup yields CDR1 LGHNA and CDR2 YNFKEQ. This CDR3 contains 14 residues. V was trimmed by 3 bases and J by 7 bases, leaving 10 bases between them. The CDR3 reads CASSHREGNSPLHF. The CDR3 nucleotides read TGTGCCAGCAGCCACCGGGAAGGCAATTCACCCCTCCACTTT.

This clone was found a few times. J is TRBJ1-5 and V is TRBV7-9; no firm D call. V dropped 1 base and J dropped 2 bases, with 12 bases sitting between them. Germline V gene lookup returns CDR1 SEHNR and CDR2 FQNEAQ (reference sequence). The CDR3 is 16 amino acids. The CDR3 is CASSLGSAAGNQPQHF. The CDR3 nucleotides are TGTGCCAGCAGCTTAGGTTCGGCCGCCGGCAATCAGCCCCAGCATTTT.

CDR3 in DNA: TGTGCCAGCAGCCTACTTAGGGGGGATGGCTACACCTTC. Translating gives CASSLLRGDGYTF. The rearrangement joins TRBV7-2 to TRBJ1-2, with D tentatively TRBD1 (6 bases). V lost 5 bases and J 6 bases, leaving 13 bases between the germline ends. Germline values: CDR1 SGHTA, CDR2 FQGNSA. This CDR3 has 13 residues. Looking up the rest from reference TRBV7-2 and TRBJ1-2 gives the full variable domain: GAGVSQSPSNKVTEKGKDVELRCDPISGHTALYWYRQSLGQGLEFLIYFQGNSAPDKSGLPSDRFSAERTGGSVSTLTIQRTQQEDSAVYLCASSLLRGDGYTFGSGTRLTVV.